These T cell receptor beta chains were read from a single sample in a study of patients and donors after allogeneic stem cell transplantation. TCRdb processed the RT-PCR reads anew with MiXCR; each CDR3 protein has one entry. This repertoire shows 100,000 to 120,000 distinct CDR3 sequences, approximately 40% found once; its top ten account for more than 25%. Material for sequencing was blood, either unsorted or a sorted T cell fraction (not recorded which). These TCRs come from a human donor who was either an allogeneic HSCT recipient or a stem cell or donor lymphocyte infusion donor (not recorded which). It is not recorded whose cells these are; they may come from a transplant donor. Each CDR3 is given with its conserved first and last residue. Fields, in order: CDR3 protein, CDR3 DNA, J gene, clone size, V gene, D gene. A D gene is named only where the DNA matches it firmly. Clone size is given for some rows only: seen once, a few or many times, or a class if the clone is expanded.

cdr3_aa: CASTPGQGRTEAFF
cdr3_nt: TGTGCCAGTACACCCGGACAGGGTAGGACTGAAGCTTTCTTT
j_call: TRBJ1-1
clone_size: few
v_call: TRBV19
d_call: TRBD1

cdr3_aa: CASSQYTGASNEKLFF
cdr3_nt: TGTGCCAGCAGCCAATACACAGGGGCGTCTAATGAAAAACTGTTTTTT
j_call: TRBJ1-4
clone_size: many
v_call: TRBV4-2
d_call: TRBD1

cdr3_aa: CASSLNRGPTEAFF
cdr3_nt: TGTGCCAGCAGCTTAAACAGGGGACCCACTGAAGCTTTCTTT
j_call: TRBJ1-1
clone_size: .
v_call: TRBV7-6
d_call: TRBD1

cdr3_aa: CASSQDGLLSYNEQFF
cdr3_nt: TGCGCCAGCAGCCAAGATGGCCTCCTCTCCTACAATGAGCAGTTCTTC
j_call: TRBJ2-1
clone_size: .
v_call: TRBV4-3
d_call: .

cdr3_aa: CASSPTGGKFF
cdr3_nt: TGTGCCAGCAGCCCAACAGGGGGGAAGTTCTTC
j_call: TRBJ2-1
clone_size: .
v_call: TRBV7-9
d_call: TRBD1

cdr3_aa: CASSLWATVYNEQFF
cdr3_nt: TGTGCCAGCAGCTTATGGGCAACAGTCTACAATGAGCAGTTCTTC
j_call: TRBJ2-1
clone_size: .
v_call: TRBV7-9
d_call: .

cdr3_aa: CASSSLDPGNTIYF
cdr3_nt: TGTGCCAGCAGTTCCCTGGACCCTGGAAACACCATATATTTT
j_call: TRBJ1-3
clone_size: .
v_call: TRBV28
d_call: .

cdr3_aa: CAISAARRQGPNTEAFF
cdr3_nt: TGTGCCATCAGTGCCGCCAGACGACAGGGCCCGAACACTGAAGCTTTCTTT
j_call: TRBJ1-1
clone_size: .
v_call: TRBV10-3
d_call: TRBD1

cdr3_aa: CASSQDRVGEAEAFF
cdr3_nt: TGTGCCAGCTCACAGGACAGGGTAGGGGAGGCTGAAGCTTTCTTT
j_call: TRBJ1-1
clone_size: few
v_call: TRBV18
d_call: TRBD1

cdr3_aa: CASSEQGVNEQFF
cdr3_nt: TGTGCCAGCAGTGAACAGGGAGTCAATGAGCAGTTCTTC
j_call: TRBJ2-1
clone_size: .
v_call: TRBV2
d_call: .

cdr3_aa: CASSLVGRTNYGYTF
cdr3_nt: TGTGCCAGCAGCTTGGTCGGGAGAACTAACTATGGCTACACCTTC
j_call: TRBJ1-2
clone_size: few
v_call: TRBV5-6
d_call: .

cdr3_aa: CATTLGNTEAFF
cdr3_nt: TGTGCCACTACCCTGGGGAACACTGAAGCTTTCTTT
j_call: TRBJ1-1
clone_size: .
v_call: TRBV28
d_call: .

cdr3_aa: CASTPGQGNEKLFF
cdr3_nt: TGTGCCAGCACCCCGGGACAGGGAAATGAAAAACTGTTTTTT
j_call: TRBJ1-4
clone_size: once
v_call: TRBV6-6
d_call: TRBD1

cdr3_aa: CASSQGRQPSDYGYTF
cdr3_nt: TGCGCCAGCAGCCAAGGGAGGCAGCCCTCAGACTATGGCTACACCTTC
j_call: TRBJ1-2
clone_size: .
v_call: TRBV4-3
d_call: .

cdr3_aa: CASSQDSSEDTQYF
cdr3_nt: TGTGCCAGCAGCCAAGATAGTAGCGAAGATACGCAGTATTTT
j_call: TRBJ2-3
clone_size: .
v_call: TRBV4-2
d_call: .

cdr3_aa: CASSLVGGWQPQHF
cdr3_nt: TGTGCCAGCAGCTTAGTTGGGGGTTGGCAGCCCCAGCATTTT
j_call: TRBJ1-5
clone_size: few
v_call: TRBV7-2
d_call: .

cdr3_aa: CASSPDRANQPQHF
cdr3_nt: TGTGCCAGCAGCCCAGACAGGGCCAATCAGCCCCAGCATTTT
j_call: TRBJ1-5
clone_size: .
v_call: TRBV6-5
d_call: TRBD1

cdr3_aa: CSGQGYYGYTF
cdr3_nt: TGCAGTGGGCAGGGTTACTATGGCTACACCTTC
j_call: TRBJ1-2
clone_size: .
v_call: TRBV20-1
d_call: .

cdr3_aa: CASSFRGTHNSPLHF
cdr3_nt: TGTGCCAGCAGCTTCAGGGGAACCCATAATTCACCCCTCCACTTT
j_call: TRBJ1-6
clone_size: few
v_call: TRBV7-2
d_call: .

cdr3_aa: CASSRGLAGVTEQYF
cdr3_nt: TGTGCCAGCTCACGGGGACTAGCGGGAGTGACCGAGCAGTACTTC
j_call: TRBJ2-7
clone_size: .
v_call: TRBV18
d_call: TRBD2

cdr3_aa: CASSHVREGPDTQYF
cdr3_nt: TGTGCCAGCAGCCATGTGCGGGAGGGCCCAGATACGCAGTATTTT
j_call: TRBJ2-3
clone_size: .
v_call: TRBV4-2
d_call: TRBD2